This record looks at one T cell receptor beta chain sequence and its context. Here immunoSEQ multiplex PCR was the method, and the copy in TCRdb shows in-frame clones only, minus some. The profile shows tens of thousands of clones, 65% to 90% of them singletons. The CDR3 runs to 15 residues. V lost 5 bases and J lost 5; bases outside the gene matches: 11. CDR1 and CDR2 from the germline V gene are MNHEY and SVGEGT. This specimen comes from a study of blood T cell repertoires in COVID-19. Turning to the study itself: PBMCs, B-cell-depleted T cells, or T cells provided the cDNA or gDNA that made up the material.

The chain employs TRBV6-2 or TRBV6-3 and TRBJ1-2, with 7 bases that match TRBD1. This receptor was taken from a woman in her sixties or seventies with acute or convalescent COVID-19. Sequenced material: peripheral blood. Here the CDR3 reads CASSQREGALYGYTF. In DNA, the CDR3 is TGTGCCAGCAGTCAACGAGAGGGGGCGCTTTATGGCTACACCTTC.